What follows are 14 T cell receptor beta chains derived from one specimen sequenced in a study of CD8 T cells in Susac syndrome. cDNA came from around 0.5 to 1 ug RNA primed by random hexamers. TCRdb re-derived calls from the immunoSEQ multiplex PCR reads in MiXCR, one entry per CDR3 protein. In the table there are about 110,000 distinct CDR3 sequences, roughly 94% of which are singletons. Sequencing used CD8+ T cells from PBMCs. The receptors were sampled from a human donor with Susac syndrome.

This clonotype was detected once. V gene TRBV20-1 combines with J gene TRBJ2-7; weak D call: TRBD1 (6 bases). The CDR3 spans 13 residues. V was trimmed by 4 bases and J by 1 base, leaving 11 bases between them. Germline V gene sequence: CDR1 DFQATT, CDR2 SNEGSKA (reference sequence). The CDR3 spells CSANPGTSYEQYF. As DNA, the CDR3 is TGCAGTGCTAACCCTGGGACATCCTACGAGCAGTACTTC.

The gene calls are TRBV2 and TRBJ2-5; D is unresolved. V lost 7 bases to trimming and J lost 5 bases, with 5 bases between them. CDR3 length: 10 residues. Germline V gene lookup returns CDR1 SNHLY and CDR2 FYNNEI. This CDR3 is CASNSETQYF. The DNA for the CDR3 is TGTGCCAGCAACAGCGAGACCCAGTACTTC.

The genes are TRBV3-1 and TRBJ1-2; D is unresolved. Germline V CDR1 and CDR2: LGHDT, YNNKEL (reference sequence). The CDR3 contains 13 residues. V lost 0 bases, J lost 5 bases, and 7 bases lay in between. CDR3 loop: CASSQDGVYGYTF. Here the CDR3 DNA reads TGTGCCAGCAGCCAAGACGGGGTTTATGGCTACACCTTC.

The chain joins TRBV25-1 to TRBJ1-1; tentatively, D is TRBD1 (5 bases). The CDR3 runs to 13 residues. CDR1 and CDR2 (germline): MGHDK, SYGVNS. Trimming stripped 7 bases from V and 1 base from J, with 10 bases between. CDR3: CASNGAENTEAFF. The CDR3 nucleotides are TGTGCCAGCAATGGGGCAGAGAACACTGAAGCTTTCTTT. Using reference TRBV25-1 and TRBJ1-1 for the parts outside the CDR3, the full variable domain is EADIYQTPRYLVIGTGKKITLECSQTMGHDKMYWYQQDPGMELHLIHYSYGVNSTEKGDLSSESTVSRIRTEHFPLTLESARPSHTSQYLCASNGAENTEAFFGQGTRLTVV.

The chain combines TRBV12-3 or TRBV12-4 with TRBJ1-3; D gene uncertain. V was trimmed by 5 bases and J by 4 bases, leaving 9 bases between them. The CDR3 length is 13 residues. The CDR3 nucleotides read TGTGCCAGCAGTCCTTCGGGAGGAAACACCATATATTTT. Translating gives CASSPSGGNTIYF.

The rearrangement uses TRBV10-2 and TRBJ1-1; no clear D gene. The CDR3 is 13 residues long. V was pared by 7 bases and J by 4 bases, with 13 bases between. In germline, CDR1 is WSHSY, CDR2 SAAADI. The CDR3 sequence: CASTVSGSTEAFF. CDR3 in DNA: TGCGCCAGCACCGTCTCCGGTTCCACTGAAGCTTTCTTT.

V and J are TRBV20-1 and TRBJ1-1; D call uncertain. Trimming removed 5 bases from V and 0 bases from J, with 10 bases in between. Per germline, CDR1 DFQATT and CDR2 SNEGSKA (reference sequence). The CDR3 runs to 13 residues. Here the CDR3 DNA reads TGCAGTGCTTTGCATGGGGTGAACACTGAAGCTTTCTTT. Translation gives CSALHGVNTEAFF.

The chain is built from TRBV13 and TRBJ2-7; 10 bases align to TRBD1. This CDR3 is 17 amino acids long. J gave up 6 bases and V 4 bases, and 15 bases lay outside the gene matches. In germline, CDR1 is PRHDT, CDR2 FYEKMQ (reference sequence). This chain's CDR3 is CASSYRSGTGVVREQYF. The DNA of the CDR3 is TGTGCCAGCAGCTACCGATCCGGGACAGGGGTTGTTCGCGAGCAGTACTTC.

The chain has TRBV9 and TRBJ2-3, with D tentatively TRBD2 (6 bases). CDR1 is SGDLS, CDR2 YYNGEE, per germline. V lost 0 bases to trimming and J lost 2 bases, with 10 bases between them. This CDR3 has 15 residues. Written as DNA, the CDR3 is TGTGCCAGCAGCGTAGCCGGGGGACCCACAGATACGCAGTATTTT. It translates to CASSVAGGPTDTQYF.

The chain carries TRBV19 and TRBJ2-1, with D uncertain. V gave up 3 bases and J gave up 5 bases, with 8 bases separating them. Germline lookup yields CDR1 LNHDA and CDR2 SQIVND (reference sequence). The CDR3 is 13 residues long. Here the CDR3 reads CASSISSNNEQFF. CDR3 nucleotide sequence: TGTGCCAGTAGTATTAGTTCTAACAATGAGCAGTTCTTC. The variable domain in full, with the rest retrieved from reference TRBV19 and TRBJ2-1, is DGGITQSPKYLFRKEGQNVTLSCEQNLNHDAMYWYRQDPGQGLRLIYYSQIVNDFQKGDIAEGYSVSREKKESFPLTVTSAQKNPTAFYLCASSISSNNEQFFGPGTRLTVL.

V gene TRBV29-1 combines with J gene TRBJ2-2; D is uncertain. V shed 4 bases and J shed 0 bases, with 6 bases lying between them. The CDR3 consists of 13 residues. CDR1 and CDR2 from the germline V gene are SQVTM and ANQGSEA. CDR3: CSVATTNTGELFF. For the CDR3, the DNA is TGCAGCGTTGCGACAACGAACACCGGGGAGCTGTTTTTT.

The chain has TRBV14 and TRBJ2-7; 9 bases are shared with TRBD1. The CDR3 is made up of 14 amino acids. The V gene's germline CDR1 is SGHDN and CDR2 FVKESK. The V segment lost 7 bases and the J segment 2 bases; nucleotides outside the gene matches: 6. The CDR3 here is CASTYGTGTYEQYF. CDR3 coding DNA: TGTGCCAGCACCTACGGGACAGGGACCTACGAGCAGTACTTC.

The chain recombines TRBV6-2 or TRBV6-3 with TRBJ1-2; D is undetermined. The CDR3 is made up of 13 amino acids. Trimming cost V 0 bases and J 6 bases, with 8 bases left between them. Germline CDR1 and CDR2: MNHEY and SVGEGT. Here the CDR3 DNA reads TGTGCCAGCAGTTACTCGATGTGGGATGGCTACACCTTC. Amino acid sequence: CASSYSMWDGYTF.

V usage is TRBV20-1 and J usage is TRBJ2-1; TRBD2 might be the D (7 bases). This CDR3 is built from 15 residues. In germline, CDR1 is DFQATT, CDR2 SNEGSKA (reference sequence). V shed 1 base and J shed 9 bases, with 19 bases lying between them. This CDR3 reads CSARGPGDYMSEQFF. The CDR3, as DNA: TGCAGTGCTAGAGGGCCAGGGGACTACATGTCTGAGCAGTTCTTC.